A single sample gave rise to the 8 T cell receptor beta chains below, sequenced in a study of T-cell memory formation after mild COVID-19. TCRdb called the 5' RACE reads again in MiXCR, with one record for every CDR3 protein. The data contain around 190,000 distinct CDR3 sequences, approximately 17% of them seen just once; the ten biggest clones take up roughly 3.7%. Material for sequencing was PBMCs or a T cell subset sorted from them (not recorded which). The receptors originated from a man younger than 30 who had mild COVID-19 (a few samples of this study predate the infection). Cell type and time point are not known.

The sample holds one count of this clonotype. The CDR3 DNA sequence: TGTGCCAGCGAGTCGGGACAGGGAGGCAATCAGCCCCAGCATTTT. It translates to CASESGQGGNQPQHF. The genes are TRBV6-2 or TRBV6-3 and TRBJ1-5, with 9 bases aligning to TRBD1. V dropped 8 bases and J dropped 2; count of bases not matched to a gene: 7. CDR1 is MNHEY and CDR2 is SVGEGT in the germline V gene. CDR3 length: 15 amino acids.

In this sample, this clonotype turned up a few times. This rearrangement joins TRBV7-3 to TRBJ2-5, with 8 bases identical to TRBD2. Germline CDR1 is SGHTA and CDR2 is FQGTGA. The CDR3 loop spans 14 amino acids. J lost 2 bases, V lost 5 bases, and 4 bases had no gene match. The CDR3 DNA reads TGTGCCAGCAGCCCCGGGGGGGATCAAGAGACCCAGTACTTC. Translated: CASSPGGDQETQYF.

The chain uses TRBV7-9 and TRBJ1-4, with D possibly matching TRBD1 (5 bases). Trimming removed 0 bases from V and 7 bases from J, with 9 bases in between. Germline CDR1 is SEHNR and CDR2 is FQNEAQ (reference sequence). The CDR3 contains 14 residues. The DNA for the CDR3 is TGTGCCAGCAGCTTAGCGCGGCAGGGTGAAAAACTGTTTTTT. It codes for CASSLARQGEKLFF.

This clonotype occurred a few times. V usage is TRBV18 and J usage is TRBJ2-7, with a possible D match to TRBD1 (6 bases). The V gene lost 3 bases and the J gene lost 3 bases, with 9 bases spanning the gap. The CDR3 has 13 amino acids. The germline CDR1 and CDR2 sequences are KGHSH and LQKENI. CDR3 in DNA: TGTGCCAGCTCACCCGGACAGATCTACGAGCAGTACGTC. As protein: CASSPGQIYEQYV.

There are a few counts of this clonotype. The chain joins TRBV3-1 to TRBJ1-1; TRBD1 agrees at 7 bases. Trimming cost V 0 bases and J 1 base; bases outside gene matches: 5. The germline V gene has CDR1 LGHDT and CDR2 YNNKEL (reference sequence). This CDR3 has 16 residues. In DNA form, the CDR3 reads TGTGCCAGCAGCCAAGATGGGACAGACCGGAACACTGAAGCTTTCTTT. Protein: CASSQDGTDRNTEAFF.

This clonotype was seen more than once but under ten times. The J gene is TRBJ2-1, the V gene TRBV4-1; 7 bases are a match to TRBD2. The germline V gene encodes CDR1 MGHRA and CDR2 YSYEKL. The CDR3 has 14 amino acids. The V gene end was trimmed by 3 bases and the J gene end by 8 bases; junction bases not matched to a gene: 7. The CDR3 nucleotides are TGCGCCAGCAGCCACGGTTGGGGGGGGGATGAGCAGTTCTTC. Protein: CASSHGWGGDEQFF.

CDR3 nucleotides: TGTGCCAGCAGCCGGGGGACAGCGGCTAACTATGGCTACACCTTC. The encoded protein is CASSRGTAANYGYTF. This sequence joins TRBV6-5 and TRBJ1-2, with TRBD1 matching over 7 bases. With V trimmed by 6 bases and J by 0 bases, 7 bases remained unmatched. There are 15 residues in the CDR3. Germline loops: CDR1 MNHEY, CDR2 SVGAGI.

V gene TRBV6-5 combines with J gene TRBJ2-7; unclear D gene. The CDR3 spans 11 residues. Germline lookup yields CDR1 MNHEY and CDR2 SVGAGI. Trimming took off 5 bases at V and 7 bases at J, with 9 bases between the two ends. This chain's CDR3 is CASSQQREQYF. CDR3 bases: TGTGCCAGCAGTCAACAGAGGGAGCAGTACTTC.